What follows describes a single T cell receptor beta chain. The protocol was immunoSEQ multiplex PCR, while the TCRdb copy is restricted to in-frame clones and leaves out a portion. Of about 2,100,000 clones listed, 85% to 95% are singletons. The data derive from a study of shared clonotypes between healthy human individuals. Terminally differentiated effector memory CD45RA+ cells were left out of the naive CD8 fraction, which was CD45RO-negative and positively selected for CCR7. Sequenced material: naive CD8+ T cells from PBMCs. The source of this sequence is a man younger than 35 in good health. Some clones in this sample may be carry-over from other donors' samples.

CDR3 bases: TGTGCCAGCAGCGTAGGTGAGGCCGGGAGTTTCTACAATGAGCAGTTCTTC. Residues: CASSVGEAGSFYNEQFF. The gene calls are TRBV9 and TRBJ2-1; TRBD2 might be the D (6 bases). This CDR3 region has 17 residues. CDR1 and CDR2 from the germline V gene are SGDLS and YYNGEE. V dropped 0 bases and J dropped 3 bases, with 16 bases sitting between them. The full variable domain, rest sourced from reference TRBV9 and TRBJ2-1, is DSGVTQTPKHLITATGQRVTLRCSPRSGDLSVYWYQQSLDQGLQFLIQYYNGEERAKGNILERFSAQQFPDLHSELNLSSLELGDSALYFCASSVGEAGSFYNEQFFGPGTRLTVL.